This entry lists 16 T cell receptor beta chains sequenced from one sample in a study of cytomegalovirus exposure and HLA in healthy donors. The PCR was carried out with 60 Vbeta primers and 13 Jbeta primers. Produced via immunoSEQ multiplex PCR; TCRdb's table is partial and in-frame only. The sample shows roughly 140,000 clones, approximately 82% of them seen only once. Source material: PBMCs. These receptors originate from a woman aged 45 to 65 in good health and CMV-seropositive.

The chain has TRBV2 and TRBJ2-1, with TRBD2 identical over 8 bases. The junction had 4 bases not matched to a gene; V was cut back by 0 bases and J by 6 bases. The CDR3 totals 15 residues. CDR1 is SNHLY and CDR2 is FYNNEI in the germline V gene. This chain's CDR3 is CASSEAVRGANEQFF. The CDR3 DNA reads as TGTGCCAGCAGTGAAGCAGTGCGGGGGGCCAATGAGCAGTTCTTC.

This clone came up a few times. This chain's CDR3 is CASSPRDRSLSTEAFF. CDR3 sequence (DNA): TGTGCCAGCTCACCACGGGACAGGTCCCTGAGCACTGAAGCTTTCTTT. The chain links TRBV18 to TRBJ1-1, with 8 bases aligning to TRBD1. There are 16 residues in the CDR3. Germline V gene lookup returns CDR1 KGHSH and CDR2 LQKENI. J gave up 4 bases and V 1 base, and 8 bases lay outside the gene matches.

Here the CDR3 DNA reads TGTGCCAGCAGCTTCGGAGGGGGCTTGAACACTGAAGCTTTCTTT. Translation: CASSFGGGLNTEAFF. This sequence joins TRBV5-5 and TRBJ1-1; TRBD1 matches 7 bases. With 2 bases clipped from V and 0 bases from J, the junction kept 4 bases outside the gene matches. The germline gives CDR1 SGHKS, CDR2 YYEKEE (reference sequence). This CDR3 spans 15 amino acids.

This clone occurred once. This chain connects TRBV5-1 to TRBJ2-1, with D tentatively TRBD1 (5 bases). Trimming stripped 4 bases from V and 4 bases from J, with 12 bases between. CDR1 is SGHRS and CDR2 is YFSETQ in the germline V gene. The CDR3 loop spans 14 amino acids. The CDR3 loop reads CASSQTDSYNEQFF. CDR3 DNA: TGCGCCAGCAGCCAGACAGATTCTTACAATGAGCAGTTCTTC.

The CDR3 bases are TGTGCCAGCTCACCACCGCTCCTTACAGGGATTCATAGCACCGGGGAGCTGTTTTTT. Translating gives CASSPPLLTGIHSTGELFF. The rearrangement links TRBV18 to TRBJ2-2; maybe TRBD1 (6 bases). Germline V lookup: CDR1 KGHSH, CDR2 LQKENI. This CDR3 is 19 amino acids long. The V end was cut by 0 bases, the J end by 4 bases, with 21 bases between.

V usage is TRBV7-9 and J usage is TRBJ1-5; D uncertain. Germline loops: CDR1 SEHNR, CDR2 FQNEAQ (reference sequence). V was pared by 1 base and J by 6 bases, with 7 bases between. The CDR3 extends over 13 amino acids. CDR3 sequence: CASSLDEAQPQHF. The CDR3 DNA sequence: TGTGCCAGCAGCTTAGATGAGGCTCAGCCCCAGCATTTT. Full variable domain (rest looked up from reference TRBV7-9 and TRBJ1-5): DTGVSQNPRHKITKRGQNVTFRCDPISEHNRLYWYRQTLGQGPEFLTYFQNEAQLEKSRLLSDRFSAERPKGSFSTLEIQRTEQGDSAMYLCASSLDEAQPQHFGDGTRLSIL.

The chain uses TRBV2 and TRBJ1-4; perhaps TRBD1 as D (6 bases). V lost 6 bases and J 4 bases, leaving 15 bases between the germline ends. In germline, CDR1 is SNHLY, CDR2 FYNNEI. CDR3 length equals 15 residues. DNA of the CDR3: TGTGCCAGCAGCTATAGATCAGGGGTTAATGAAAAACTGTTTTTT. Protein product: CASSYRSGVNEKLFF.

This clone appeared a few times. This chain connects TRBV5-5 to TRBJ1-4; tentatively, D is TRBD1 (6 bases). The CDR3 extends over 17 amino acids. V shed 4 bases and J shed 10 bases, with 26 bases lying between them. From germline, CDR1 is SGHKS and CDR2 YYEKEE (reference sequence). The CDR3: CASSNPALDRLRGKLFF. The DNA for the CDR3 is TGTGCCAGCAGCAACCCCGCACTTGACAGGCTGAGGGGAAAACTGTTTTTT.

The chain uses TRBV5-1 and TRBJ2-3; D gene unclear. Trimming shortened V by 7 bases and J by 4 bases, and 13 bases separated the two germline ends. The CDR3 contains 13 residues. CDR1 is SGHRS and CDR2 is YFSETQ in the germline V gene. The CDR3 loop is CASQSQLSDTQYF. DNA of the CDR3: TGCGCCAGCCAGTCGCAACTATCAGATACGCAGTATTTT.

The chain joins TRBV11-2 to TRBJ2-6; the D is unclear. The CDR3 extends over 16 amino acids. Germline loops: CDR1 SGHAT, CDR2 FQNNGV. With 2 bases removed from V and 4 bases from J, the gap between germline ends came to 12 bases. The CDR3 DNA follows: TGTGCCAGCAGCTTATCACTTACGATCGGGGCCAACGTCCTGACTTTC. This codes for CASSLSLTIGANVLTF.

This clone turned up a few times. The rearrangement joins TRBV4-2 to TRBJ2-7, with TRBD1 identical over 7 bases. CDR1 is LGHNA, CDR2 YNFKEQ, per germline. With V trimmed by 1 base and J by 6 bases, 3 bases remained unmatched. CDR3 length: 13 amino acids. The CDR3 sequence is CASSQGDSSEQYF. For the CDR3, the DNA is TGTGCCAGCAGCCAAGGGGACAGTAGCGAGCAGTACTTC.

This rearrangement joins TRBV7-2 to TRBJ2-5; 14 bases align to TRBD2. The CDR3 is 16 amino acids. V dropped 4 bases and J dropped 4; count of bases not matched to a gene: 5. Germline loops: CDR1 SGHTA, CDR2 FQGNSA. The CDR3 loop reads CASSSRTSGGPETQYF. The CDR3 region has the DNA TGTGCCAGCAGCTCAAGGACTAGCGGGGGGCCAGAGACCCAGTACTTC. The full variable domain, rest sourced from reference TRBV7-2 and TRBJ2-5, is GAGVSQSPSNKVTEKGKDVELRCDPISGHTALYWYRQSLGQGLEFLIYFQGNSAPDKSGLPSDRFSAERTGGSVSTLTIQRTQQEDSAVYLCASSSRTSGGPETQYFGPGTRLLVL.

J is TRBJ1-1 and V is TRBV7-2, with D perhaps TRBD1 (5 bases). Germline CDR1 SGHTA, CDR2 FQGNSA. V was clipped by 6 bases and J by 0 bases, with 14 bases between them. The CDR3 has 15 residues. The chain's CDR3 is CASRTDTGVNTEAFF. DNA of the CDR3: TGTGCCAGCAGGACCGACACGGGGGTGAACACTGAAGCTTTCTTT.

This clone was counted once. The chain couples TRBV7-6 to TRBJ1-1; D possibly corresponds to TRBD1 (5 bases). The V end was cut by 2 bases, the J end by 10 bases, with 20 bases between. The CDR3 is 15 amino acids. CDR1 and CDR2 (germline): SGHVS, FNYEAQ. This CDR3 reads CASSLTAGFTEGAFF. CDR3 sequence (DNA): TGTGCCAGCAGCTTAACGGCAGGGTTCACTGAAGGAGCTTTCTTT.

The V gene is TRBV14, the J gene TRBJ1-1; D unclear. V shed 3 bases and J shed 1 base, with 12 bases lying between them. Germline assignment: CDR1 SGHDN and CDR2 FVKESK. This CDR3 is built from 15 residues. The CDR3 DNA follows: TGTGCCAGCAGCCAGACGGGAAGACCGAACACTGAAGCTTTCTTT. It yields the protein CASSQTGRPNTEAFF.

The chain carries TRBV27 and TRBJ2-1; tentatively, D is TRBD2 (5 bases). Trimming left V 0 bases short and J 11 bases short, with 11 bases between. CDR3 size: 13 residues. From germline, CDR1 is MNHEY and CDR2 SMNVEV (reference sequence). CDR3 sequence (DNA): TGTGCCAGCAGTTTATCCACGAGAGGGAAGCAGTTCTTC. Its translation: CASSLSTRGKQFF.